This TCR beta chain originates from a study of cytomegalovirus exposure and HLA in healthy donors. Study as a whole: There were 350 to 450 genotyped donors. Of these, 81% fell in the genetic ancestry cluster associated with self-reported Caucasian donors. Study-level points and caveats: Trimming of TCR beta V- and J-genes showed a link, identified in a later analysis, to a missense DCLRE1C variant. Later examination showed HLA-associated TCR beta chains had greater clonal expansion than equally common others. The listing of roughly 160 TCR beta chains classed them as cytomegalovirus-associated.

With 5 bases removed from V and 7 bases from J, the gap between germline ends came to 12 bases. The CDR3 contains 12 residues. The V gene's germline CDR1 is SGHVS and CDR2 FNYEAQ. PCR was performed using 60 Vbeta and 13 Jbeta primers. The repertoire was sequenced with immunoSEQ multiplex PCR; TCRdb's copy has only in-frame clones and lacks some. The sample consists of approximately 190,000 clones, 75% to 85% of them appearing once. About this clone: Its target is not known.

The sequenced material came from PBMCs. The source is a woman in her 30s in good health and CMV-seropositive. V usage is TRBV7-6 and J usage is TRBJ2-7, with TRBD1 as a possible D gene (6 bases). CDR3 sequence: CASSLDRREQYF. CDR3 DNA: TGTGCCAGCAGCCTCGACAGGAGAGAGCAGTACTTC.